The 15 T cell receptor beta chains presented below share a single source sample, sequenced in a study of CD8 T cells in Susac syndrome. Reverse transcription of roughly 0.5 to 1 ug RNA used random hexamers. TCRdb reprocessed the immunoSEQ multiplex PCR reads with MiXCR, giving one entry per CDR3 protein. The data contain about 140,000 distinct CDR3 sequences, approximately 95% of them singletons. The sample taken for sequencing was CD4+ T cells from PBMCs. The receptors were sampled from a human donor with Susac syndrome.

This chain joins TRBV20-1 and TRBJ2-1; TRBD2 aligns across 8 bases. The V and J ends lost 6 bases and 0 bases, in that order; junction bases with no gene match: 7. The CDR3 length is 15 residues. Germline values: CDR1 DFQATT, CDR2 SNEGSKA (reference sequence). CDR3 region: CSAGLGTSSYNEQFF. The CDR3 region has the DNA TGCAGTGCAGGCCTCGGGACTAGCTCCTACAATGAGCAGTTCTTC.

The chain combines TRBV5-6 with TRBJ2-1, with unresolved D. The length of the CDR3 is 12 residues. The V end lost 7 bases, the J end lost 10 bases, and 15 bases lay between the germline ends. Germline assignment: CDR1 SGHDT and CDR2 YYEEEE. CDR3 in amino acids: CASRREPTEQFF. CDR3 bases: TGTGCCAGCCGCCGAGAACCGACCGAGCAGTTCTTC.

V and J are TRBV12-3 or TRBV12-4 and TRBJ2-2; D might be TRBD1 (5 bases). V lost 3 bases and J 4 bases, leaving 12 bases between the germline ends. The CDR3 contains 15 residues. In DNA form, the CDR3 reads TGTGCCAGCAGTTTCAGGGATTCGGTCACCGGGGAGCTGTTTTTT. Its translation is CASSFRDSVTGELFF.

V gene TRBV20-1 combines with J gene TRBJ2-7; TRBD1 agrees at 8 bases. CDR1 is DFQATT and CDR2 is SNEGSKA in the germline V gene (reference sequence). The CDR3 consists of 15 residues. V trimming: 3 bases; J trimming: 4 bases; junction bases outside the gene matches: 11. The CDR3: CSARKPITGGYEQYF. CDR3 coding DNA: TGCAGTGCTAGGAAGCCCATAACAGGGGGATACGAGCAGTACTTC.

The V gene is TRBV20-1, the J gene TRBJ2-1; unclear D gene. CDR1 is DFQATT, CDR2 SNEGSKA, per germline (reference sequence). This CDR3 region has 11 residues. Trimming shortened V by 6 bases and J by 7 bases, and 10 bases separated the two germline ends. The CDR3 protein is CSASQENEQFF. CDR3 DNA: TGCAGTGCGAGTCAGGAAAATGAGCAGTTCTTC.

V and J are TRBV3-1 and TRBJ1-6, with a tentative D call TRBD1 (6 bases). Germline V gene lookup returns CDR1 LGHDT and CDR2 YNNKEL (reference sequence). CDR3 size: 15 residues. Trimming left V 3 bases short and J 7 bases short, with 13 bases between. CDR3 sequence reads: CASSQYRDKNSPLHF. In DNA, the CDR3 is TGTGCCAGCAGCCAGTACCGGGACAAGAATTCACCCCTCCACTTT.

This chain links TRBV20-1 with TRBJ2-1; D possibly matches TRBD1 or TRBD2 (7 bases each). V dropped 6 bases and J dropped 8 bases, with 14 bases sitting between them. Germline V gene sequence: CDR1 DFQATT, CDR2 SNEGSKA (reference sequence). This CDR3 is built from 12 residues. CDR3 sequence: CSAPGGRDEQFF. Here the CDR3 DNA reads TGCAGTGCCCCAGGGGGGAGGGATGAGCAGTTCTTC.

The chain recombines TRBV6-6 with TRBJ2-1; D is perhaps TRBD1 or TRBD2 (5 bases each). CDR3 size: 14 residues. Germline V CDR1 and CDR2: MNHNY, SVGAGI (reference sequence). Trimming shortened V by 5 bases and J by 7 bases, and 15 bases separated the two germline ends. In DNA, the CDR3 is TGTGCCAGCAGTCGGGGCACAGCCCAAAATGAGCAGTTCTTC. It is translated as CASSRGTAQNEQFF.

The J gene is TRBJ2-1, the V gene TRBV25-1; perhaps TRBD2 as D (6 bases). Germline loops: CDR1 MGHDK, CDR2 SYGVNS. There are 12 residues in the CDR3. V was trimmed by 9 bases and J by 7 bases, leaving 13 bases between them. Here the CDR3 reads CASGGTGNEQFF. The CDR3 bases are TGTGCCAGTGGAGGGACTGGGAATGAGCAGTTCTTC.

The chain joins TRBV7-9 to TRBJ1-2; D is possibly TRBD1 (6 bases). The V end lost 2 bases, the J end lost 5 bases, and 12 bases lay between the germline ends. The CDR3 runs 14 residues. Germline V gene data show CDR1 as SEHNR and CDR2 as FQNEAQ (reference sequence). CDR3 residues: CASSLLVGQYGYTF. The DNA of the CDR3 is TGTGCCAGCAGCTTACTAGTAGGACAGTATGGCTACACCTTC.

The chain joins TRBV9 to TRBJ2-2, with D tentatively TRBD1 or TRBD2 (6 bases each). Trimming removed 1 base from V and 7 bases from J, with 14 bases in between. CDR1 is SGDLS and CDR2 is YYNGEE in the germline V gene. This CDR3 is built from 15 residues. CDR3 loop: CASSVRGANDGELFF. CDR3 nucleotide sequence: TGTGCCAGCAGCGTAAGGGGGGCCAATGACGGGGAGCTGTTTTTT. Complete variable domain (other parts from reference TRBV9 and TRBJ2-2): DSGVTQTPKHLITATGQRVTLRCSPRSGDLSVYWYQQSLDQGLQFLIQYYNGEERAKGNILERFSAQQFPDLHSELNLSSLELGDSALYFCASSVRGANDGELFFGEGSRLTVL.

The CDR3 spells CSATDALIQPQHF. The CDR3 DNA sequence: TGCAGTGCAACCGACGCGCTCATCCAGCCCCAGCATTTT. The V and J genes are TRBV20-1 and TRBJ1-5; the D is unclear. The CDR3 contains 13 residues. From germline, CDR1 is DFQATT and CDR2 SNEGSKA (reference sequence). V was cut by 6 bases and J by 7 bases, with 16 bases left in between.

This clonotype occurred once. The genes are TRBV14 and TRBJ2-1, with 9 bases matching TRBD1. The CDR3 runs 17 residues. CDR1 and CDR2 from the germline V gene are SGHDN and FVKESK. With 3 bases clipped from V and 1 base from J, the junction kept 7 bases outside the gene matches. The CDR3 protein is CASSHYRGQGSYNEQFF. For the CDR3, the DNA is TGTGCCAGCAGCCATTACAGGGGGCAAGGATCCTACAATGAGCAGTTCTTC.

The chain couples TRBV5-1 to TRBJ2-2; 14 bases match TRBD2. Germline V gene data show CDR1 as SGHRS and CDR2 as YFSETQ. This CDR3 is 16 amino acids long. V lost 5 bases and J lost 6; bases outside the gene matches: 6. In DNA form, the CDR3 reads TGCGCCAGCAGGCCGACTAGCGGGGGGGCAGCCGGGGAGCTGTTTTTT. This gives the protein CASRPTSGGAAGELFF. The whole variable domain, remainder taken from reference TRBV5-1 and TRBJ2-2, is KAGVTQTPRYLIKTRGQQVTLSCSPISGHRSVSWYQQTPGQGLQFLFEYFSETQRNKGNFPGRFSGRQFSNSRSEMNVSTLELGDSALYLCASRPTSGGAAGELFFGEGSRLTVL.

This chain joins TRBV12-5 and TRBJ2-7; D is tentatively TRBD1 or TRBD2 (5 bases each). The CDR3 extends over 11 amino acids. Per the germline V gene, CDR1 is LGHNT and CDR2 is FRNRAP. V was pared by 5 bases and J by 8 bases, with 10 bases between. CDR3 nucleotide sequence: TGTGCTAGTGGTATCGGGACCAAGCAGTACTTC. Translation: CASGIGTKQYF. Looking up the rest from reference TRBV12-5 and TRBJ2-7 gives the full variable domain: DARVTQTPRHKVTEMGQEVTMRCQPILGHNTVFWYRQTMMQGLELLAYFRNRAPLDDSGMPKDRFSAEMPDATLATLKIQPSEPRDSAVYFCASGIGTKQYFGPGTRLTVT.